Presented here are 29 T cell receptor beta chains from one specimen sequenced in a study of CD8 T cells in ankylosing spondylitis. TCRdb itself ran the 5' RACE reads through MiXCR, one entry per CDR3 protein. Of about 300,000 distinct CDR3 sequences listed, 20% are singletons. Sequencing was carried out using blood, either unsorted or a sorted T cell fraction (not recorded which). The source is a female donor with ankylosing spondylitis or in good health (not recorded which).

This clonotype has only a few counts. DNA of the CDR3: TGTGCCATCAGGGGGTCTTATGAGCAGTTCTTC. Protein product: CAIRGSYEQFF. This rearrangement joins TRBV10-3 to TRBJ2-1; no clear D. The V gene lost 6 bases and the J gene lost 8 bases, with 8 bases spanning the gap. There are 11 residues in the CDR3. Germline values: CDR1 ENHRY, CDR2 SYGVKD.

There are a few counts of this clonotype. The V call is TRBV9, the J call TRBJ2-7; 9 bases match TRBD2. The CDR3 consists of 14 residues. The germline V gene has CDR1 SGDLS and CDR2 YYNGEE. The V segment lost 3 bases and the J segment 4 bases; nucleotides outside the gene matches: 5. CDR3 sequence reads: CASSAGTSRYEQYF. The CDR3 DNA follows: TGTGCCAGCAGCGCCGGGACTAGCAGGTACGAGCAGTACTTC. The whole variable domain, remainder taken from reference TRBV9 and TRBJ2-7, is DSGVTQTPKHLITATGQRVTLRCSPRSGDLSVYWYQQSLDQGLQFLIQYYNGEERAKGNILERFSAQQFPDLHSELNLSSLELGDSALYFCASSAGTSRYEQYFGPGTRLTVT.

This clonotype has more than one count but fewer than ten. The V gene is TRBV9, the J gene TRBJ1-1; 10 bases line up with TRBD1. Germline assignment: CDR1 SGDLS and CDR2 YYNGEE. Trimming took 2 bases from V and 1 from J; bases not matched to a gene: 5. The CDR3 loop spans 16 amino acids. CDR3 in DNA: TGTGCCAGCAGCGTCGGTCGGGACAGGGGGAACACTGAAGCTTTCTTT. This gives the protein CASSVGRDRGNTEAFF.

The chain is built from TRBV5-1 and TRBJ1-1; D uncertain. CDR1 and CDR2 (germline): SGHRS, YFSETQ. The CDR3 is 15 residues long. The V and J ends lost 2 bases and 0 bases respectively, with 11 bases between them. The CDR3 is CASSLGGRLNTEAFF. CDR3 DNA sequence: TGCGCCAGCAGCTTAGGCGGCCGCCTGAACACTGAAGCTTTCTTT.

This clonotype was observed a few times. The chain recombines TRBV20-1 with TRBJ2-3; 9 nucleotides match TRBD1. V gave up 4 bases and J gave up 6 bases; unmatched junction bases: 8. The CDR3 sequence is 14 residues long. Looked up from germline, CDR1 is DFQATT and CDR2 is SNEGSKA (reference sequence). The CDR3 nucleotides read TGCAGTGCTACGCGGGACAGGGTTAGTGATACGCAGTATTTT. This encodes CSATRDRVSDTQYF.

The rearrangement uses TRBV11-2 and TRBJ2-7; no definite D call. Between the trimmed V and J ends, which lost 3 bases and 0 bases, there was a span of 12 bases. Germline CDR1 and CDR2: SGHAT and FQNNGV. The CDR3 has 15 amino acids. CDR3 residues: CASSFQTVISYEQYF. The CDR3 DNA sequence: TGTGCCAGCAGCTTCCAGACTGTCATCTCCTACGAGCAGTACTTC.

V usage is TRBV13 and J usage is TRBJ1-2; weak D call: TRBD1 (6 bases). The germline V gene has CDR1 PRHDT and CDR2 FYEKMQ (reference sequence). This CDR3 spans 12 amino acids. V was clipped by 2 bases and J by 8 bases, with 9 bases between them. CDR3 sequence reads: CASSLRGPGYTF. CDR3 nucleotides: TGTGCCAGCAGCTTACGGGGGCCAGGCTACACCTTC.

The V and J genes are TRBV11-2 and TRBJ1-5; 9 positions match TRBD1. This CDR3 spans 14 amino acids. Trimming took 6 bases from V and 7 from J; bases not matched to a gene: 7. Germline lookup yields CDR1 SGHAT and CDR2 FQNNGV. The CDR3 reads CASSTGGRQQPQHF. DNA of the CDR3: TGTGCCAGCAGTACAGGGGGCCGGCAGCAGCCCCAGCATTTT.

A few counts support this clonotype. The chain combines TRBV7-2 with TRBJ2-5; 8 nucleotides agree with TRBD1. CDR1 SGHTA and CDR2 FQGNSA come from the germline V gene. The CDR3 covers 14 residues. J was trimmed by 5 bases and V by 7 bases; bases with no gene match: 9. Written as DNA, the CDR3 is TGTGCCAGCACCCTTTCCAGGGGGCTTGAGACCCAGTACTTC. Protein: CASTLSRGLETQYF.

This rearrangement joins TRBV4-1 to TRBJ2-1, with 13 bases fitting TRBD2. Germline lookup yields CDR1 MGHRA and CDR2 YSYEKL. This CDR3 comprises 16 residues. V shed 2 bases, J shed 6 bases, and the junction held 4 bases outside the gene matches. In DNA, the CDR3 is TGCGCCAGCAGCCAATCACTAGCGGGAGGGCTCAATGAGCAGTTCTTC. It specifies CASSQSLAGGLNEQFF.

The CDR3, as DNA: TGTGCCAGCAGCTTAGGGGCAGGGTTCGAGCAGTACTTC. Its protein product is CASSLGAGFEQYF. The rearrangement joins TRBV7-9 to TRBJ2-7; D is perhaps TRBD1 (5 bases). The germline V gene encodes CDR1 SEHNR and CDR2 FQNEAQ (reference sequence). The germline V and J ends were trimmed by 1 base and 6 bases, with 10 bases remaining between them. The CDR3 sequence is 13 residues long.

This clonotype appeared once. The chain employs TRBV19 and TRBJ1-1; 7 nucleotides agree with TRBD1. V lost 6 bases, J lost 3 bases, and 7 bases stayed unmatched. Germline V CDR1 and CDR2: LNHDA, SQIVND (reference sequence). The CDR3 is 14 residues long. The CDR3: CASSTGTEDTEAFF. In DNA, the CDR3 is TGTGCCAGTAGCACCGGGACAGAGGACACTGAAGCTTTCTTT.

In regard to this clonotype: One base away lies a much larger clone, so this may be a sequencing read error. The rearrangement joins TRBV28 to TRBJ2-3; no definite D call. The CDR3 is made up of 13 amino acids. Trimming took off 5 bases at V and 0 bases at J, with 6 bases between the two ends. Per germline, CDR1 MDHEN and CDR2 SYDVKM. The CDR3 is CASSVPSTDTQYF. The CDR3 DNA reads TGTGCCAGCAGTGTACCTAGCACAGATACGCAGTATTTT.

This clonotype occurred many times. For the CDR3, the DNA is TGCAGTGCTGAGGTACTAGCGTACGAGCAGTACTTC. Amino acid sequence: CSAEVLAYEQYF. The J gene is TRBJ2-7, the V gene TRBV20-1, with 7 positions matching TRBD2. The germline CDR1 and CDR2 sequences are DFQATT and SNEGSKA (reference sequence). J gave up 4 bases and V 5 bases, and 5 bases lay outside the gene matches. This CDR3 has 12 amino acids.

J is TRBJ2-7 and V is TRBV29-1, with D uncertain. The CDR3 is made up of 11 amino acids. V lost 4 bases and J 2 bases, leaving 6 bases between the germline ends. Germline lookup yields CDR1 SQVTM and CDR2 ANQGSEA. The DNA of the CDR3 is TGCAGCGTTGTAGAGGCCTACGAGCAGTACTTC. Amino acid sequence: CSVVEAYEQYF.

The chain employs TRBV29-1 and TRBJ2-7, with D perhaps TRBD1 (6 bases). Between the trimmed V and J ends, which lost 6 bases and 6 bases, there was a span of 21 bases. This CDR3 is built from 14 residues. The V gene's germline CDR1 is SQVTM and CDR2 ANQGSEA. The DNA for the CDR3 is TGCAGCGTGGGAAGGAACCGGGACACGGGCGAGCAGTACTTC. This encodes CSVGRNRDTGEQYF.

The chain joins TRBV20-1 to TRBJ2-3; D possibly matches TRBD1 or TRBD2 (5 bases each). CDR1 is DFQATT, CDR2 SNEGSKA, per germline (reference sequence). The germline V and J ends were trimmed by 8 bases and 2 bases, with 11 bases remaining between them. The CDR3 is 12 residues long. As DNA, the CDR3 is TGCAGTACGAGGGGCACCACAGATACGCAGTATTTT. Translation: CSTRGTTDTQYF.

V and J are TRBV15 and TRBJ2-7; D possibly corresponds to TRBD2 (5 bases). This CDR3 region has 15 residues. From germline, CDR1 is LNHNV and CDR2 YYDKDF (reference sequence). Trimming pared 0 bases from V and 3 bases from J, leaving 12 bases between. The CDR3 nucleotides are TGTGCCACCAGCAGAGATTTCGGGGATCACTACGAGCAGTACTTC. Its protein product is CATSRDFGDHYEQYF.

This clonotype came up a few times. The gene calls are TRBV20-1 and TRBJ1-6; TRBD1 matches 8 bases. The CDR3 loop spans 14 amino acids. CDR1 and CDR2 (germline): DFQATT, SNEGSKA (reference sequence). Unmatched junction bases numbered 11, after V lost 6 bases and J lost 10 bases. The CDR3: CSANGQGGGSPLHF. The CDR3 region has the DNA TGCAGTGCAAACGGACAGGGCGGGGGCTCACCCCTCCACTTT.

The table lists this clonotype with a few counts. CDR3 bases: TGCAGTGCCCAGGGACTAGCGCCGTCGGAGCAGTTCTTC. Translation gives CSAQGLAPSEQFF. V usage is TRBV20-1 and J usage is TRBJ2-1; 10 bases are shared with TRBD2. The V and J ends lost 6 bases and 10 bases, in that order; junction bases with no gene match: 9. The CDR3 is 13 amino acids. Germline V gives CDR1 DFQATT, CDR2 SNEGSKA (reference sequence).

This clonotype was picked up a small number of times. CDR3 in amino acids: CASSQRQGAAFF. CDR3 coding DNA: TGCGCCAGCAGCCAGAGACAGGGGGCGGCTTTCTTT. The chain is built from TRBV4-3 and TRBJ1-1; 10 bases align to TRBD1. This CDR3 has 12 residues. Germline loops: CDR1 LGHNA, CDR2 YSLEER. V lost 3 bases and J lost 11; bases outside the gene matches: 3.

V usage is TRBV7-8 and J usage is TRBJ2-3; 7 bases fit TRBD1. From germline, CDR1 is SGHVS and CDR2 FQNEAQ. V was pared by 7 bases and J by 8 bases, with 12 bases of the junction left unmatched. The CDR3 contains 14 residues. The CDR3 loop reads CASTNRQGSLTQYF. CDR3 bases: TGTGCCAGCACCAATAGACAGGGTTCACTTACGCAGTATTTT.

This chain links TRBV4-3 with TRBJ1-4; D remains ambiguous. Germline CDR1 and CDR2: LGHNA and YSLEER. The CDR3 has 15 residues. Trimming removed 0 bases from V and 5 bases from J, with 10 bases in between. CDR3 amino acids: CASSQDHTQNEKLFF. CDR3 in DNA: TGCGCCAGCAGCCAAGATCACACCCAGAATGAAAAACTGTTTTTT.

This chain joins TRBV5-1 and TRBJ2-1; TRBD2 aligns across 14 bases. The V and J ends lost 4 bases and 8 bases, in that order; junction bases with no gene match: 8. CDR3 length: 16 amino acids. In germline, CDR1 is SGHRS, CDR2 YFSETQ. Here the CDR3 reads CASSLGTSGSLHEQFF. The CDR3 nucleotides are TGCGCCAGCAGCCTGGGGACTAGCGGGAGTTTGCATGAGCAGTTCTTC.

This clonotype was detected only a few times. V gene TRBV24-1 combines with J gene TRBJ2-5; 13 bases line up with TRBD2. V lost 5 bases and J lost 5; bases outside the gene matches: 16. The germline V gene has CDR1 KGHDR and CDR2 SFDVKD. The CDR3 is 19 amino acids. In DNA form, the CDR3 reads TGTGCCACCAGTGTAGGCCTCCCGGGACTAGCGGGATCAGGGGAGACCCAGTACTTC. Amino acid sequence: CATSVGLPGLAGSGETQYF.

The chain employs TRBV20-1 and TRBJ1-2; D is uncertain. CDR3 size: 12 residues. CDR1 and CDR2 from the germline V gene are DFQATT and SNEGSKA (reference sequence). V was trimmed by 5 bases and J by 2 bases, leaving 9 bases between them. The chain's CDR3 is CSAAERNYGYTF. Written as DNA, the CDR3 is TGCAGTGCTGCAGAACGCAACTATGGCTACACCTTC.

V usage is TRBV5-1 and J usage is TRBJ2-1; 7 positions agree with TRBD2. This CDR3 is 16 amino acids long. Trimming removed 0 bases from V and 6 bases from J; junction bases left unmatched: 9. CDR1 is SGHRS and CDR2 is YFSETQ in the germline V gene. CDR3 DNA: TGCGCCAGCAGCTTGGTCGGGACTAAGAGAGGCAATGAGCAGTTCTTC. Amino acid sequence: CASSLVGTKRGNEQFF.

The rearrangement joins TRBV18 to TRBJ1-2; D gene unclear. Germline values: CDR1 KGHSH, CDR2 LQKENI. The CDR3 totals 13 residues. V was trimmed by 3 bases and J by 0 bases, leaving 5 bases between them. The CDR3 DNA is TGTGCCAGCTCACCGGAGTCTAACTATGGCTACACCTTC. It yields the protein CASSPESNYGYTF.

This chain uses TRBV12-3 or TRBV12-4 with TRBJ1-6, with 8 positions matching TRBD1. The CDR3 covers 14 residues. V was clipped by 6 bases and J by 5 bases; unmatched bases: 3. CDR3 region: CASRLTGDNSPLHF. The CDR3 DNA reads TGTGCCAGCAGGCTGACAGGGGATAATTCACCCCTCCACTTT.